This T cell receptor (beta chain) was captured in a study of shared clonotypes between healthy human individuals. Genomic DNA of each subset was evenly split across several immunoSEQ plates. TCRdb keeps only in-frame clones here, not all; method: immunoSEQ multiplex PCR. The sample consists of about a million clones, 60% to 80% of them appearing once. Whole-study results and caveats: Estimated richness values were generally larger in naive subsets than in memory subsets.

This CDR3 contains 15 residues. The V end lost 2 bases, the J end lost 3 bases, and 12 bases lay between the germline ends. CDR1 is MDHEN, CDR2 SYDVKM, per germline. As to this clone: Its target is not known.

Sequences were obtained from memory CD4+ T cells from PBMCs. Noted subset: CD45RA-negative fraction. This chain uses TRBV28 with TRBJ2-3, with a possible D match to TRBD2 (6 bases). This TCR came from a man between 18 and 35 years old in good health. Some clones in this sample may be carry-over from other donors' samples. The CDR3 loop is CASSLVAGRTDTQYF. For the CDR3, the DNA is TGTGCCAGCAGTTTAGTGGCGGGAAGGACAGATACGCAGTATTTT.